This is a list of T cell receptor delta chains from one sample in a study of delta chains in infants with herpesvirus infections. TCRdb processed the RT-PCR reads again with the CATT caller. The data hold over a thousand delta-chain clones, with about a third observed a single time. This specimen consisted of peripheral blood, obtained at time point 1 of longitudinal follow-up. The receptors derive from a human donor who was a Ugandan infant, either HIV-exposed or HIV-unexposed (not recorded which). Both conserved end residues are part of each CDR3. Each record gives: J gene, clone size, V gene, D gene, CDR3 DNA, CDR3 protein. D genes are given only for firm matches. For some rows the clone size is stated as once, few or many, or as a class when expanded; others skip it.

TRDJ1	NA	TRDV1	TRDD3	TGTGCTCTTGGGGAAATTGAAGATCTAATGGAGCCTAACTGGGGGATACGCGGGGGCTCCGATAAACTCATCTTT	CALGEIEDLMEPNWGIRGGSDKLIF
TRDJ1	few	TRDV1	NA	TGTGCTCTTGGGGAACTCTGCATTCCCGTACTGGGCGATAAACTCATCTTT	CALGELCIPVLGDKLIF
TRDJ2	large	TRDV2	TRDD3	TGTGCCTGTGACACGCTGGGGGATACGACAGCACAACTCTTCTTT	CACDTLGDTTAQLFF
TRDJ1	NA	TRDV1	TRDD3	TGTGCTCTTGGGGAAAATAAAGATCTGGGGGATACCCCTTCGTACACCGATAAACTCATCTTT	CALGENKDLGDTPSYTDKLIF
TRDJ1	large	TRDV2	NA	TGTGCCTGTGACGCCTTGGGGGACACCGATAAACTCATCTTT	CACDALGDTDKLIF
TRDJ1	large	TRDV1	TRDD3	TGTGCTCTTGGGAACAAGGCCTTCCTTCTTACTGGGGGATACGTCACCGATAAACTCATCTTT	CALGNKAFLLTGGYVTDKLIF
TRDJ1	large	TRDV1	TRDD3	TGTGCTCTTGGGGAACCGATAGTAGGACTTTGGGGGATTGATAAACTCATCTTT	CALGEPIVGLWGIDKLIF
TRDJ1	few	TRDV1	TRDD3	TGTGCTCTTGGGGCTATTTCCGGGGTTCCGTACTGGGGGATACGTGTCGGAGCCGATAAACTCATCTTT	CALGAISGVPYWGIRVGADKLIF
TRDJ1	NA	TRDV1	NA	TGTGCTCTTGGGGCTTCCTGCCGCGGGCCCAGCCCGTACACCGATAAACTCATCTTT	CALGASCRGPSPYTDKLIF
TRDJ1	NA	TRDV1	NA	TGTGCTCTTGGGGAAGCTCATATCCTACCCGGGGGATTAGGGTCCCCGAACACCGATAAACTCATCTTT	CALGEAHILPGGLGSPNTDKLIF
TRDJ1	NA	TRDV1	TRDD3	TGTGCTCTTGGGGAAATCCCTTCCGGTGGGGGATACCTAGGTAGGACCGATAAACTCATCTTT	CALGEIPSGGGYLGRTDKLIF
TRDJ1	NA	TRDV1	TRDD3	TGTTCTCTTGGGGAACTTCCTAGTCCTTCCTTACTGGGGGATACGGTGAAACTCATCTTT	CSLGELPSPSLLGDTVKLIF
TRDJ1	NA	TRDV1	TRDD3	TGTGCTCTTGGGGGGACCTTCCCATGGGGGATCCCGTACACCGATAAACTCATCTTT	CALGGTFPWGIPYTDKLIF
TRDJ1	NA	TRDV3	TRDD3	TGTGCCCTAGTTCCTACTGGGGGATACGATACCGATAAACTCATCTTT	CALVPTGGYDTDKLIF
TRDJ2	few	TRDV2	NA	TGTGCCTGTGACAAGTGGGGGGTTACAGCACAACTCTTCTTT	CACDKWGVTAQLFF
TRDJ1	NA	TRDV1	TRDD3	TGTGCTCTTGGGGAACGAGGACCTGTACTGGGGGATACCGATAAACTCATCTTT	CALGERGPVLGDTDKLIF
TRDJ1	NA	TRDV1	TRDD3	TGTGCTCTTGTTGTCCTCAGGGGATGGGGACTTATAGGTGGGGGATACGCGGTCACCGATAAACTCATCTTT	CALVVLRGWGLIGGGYAVTDKLIF
TRDJ2	large	TRDV1	TRDD3	TGTGCTCTTGGGGAACTTCCTACACCGACTGGGGGACCCCCCCTGACAGCACAACTCTTCTTT	CALGELPTPTGGPPLTAQLFF
TRDJ1	NA	TRAV29/DV5	NA	TGTGCAGCAAGCCGTTCCCCCAGGGGAGATGCGCACAAACTCATCTTT	CAASRSPRGDAHKLIF
TRDJ1	NA	TRDV1	NA	TGTGCTCTTGGGGAACTAGCTTCAACCGATAAACTCATCTTT	CALGELASTDKLIF
TRDJ1	NA	TRDV1	TRDD3	TGTGCTCTTGGGGAACTCCCTCCTACTTTGACTGGGGGTCTCATCTTT	CALGELPPTLTGGLIF
TRDJ1	few	TRDV1	TRDD3	TGTGCTCTTGGGGATCCTACGTCTGGATACTGGGGGAACCCCCCCACCGATAAACTCATCTTT	CALGDPTSGYWGNPPTDKLIF
TRDJ1	large	TRAV23/DV6	TRDD3	TGTGCTGTGAGGCCCCTACGATGGGGGGATACGCGCCGCACCGATAAACTCATCTTT	CAVRPLRWGDTRRTDKLIF